This entry features one T cell receptor beta chain sequence. Here immunoSEQ multiplex PCR was the method, and the copy in TCRdb shows in-frame clones only, minus some. The repertoire includes 150,000 to 200,000 clones, roughly nine tenths of them detected once, and under 2% sits in the top ten. The V gene's germline CDR1 is MGHRA and CDR2 YSYEKL. The CDR3 spans 15 residues. V lost 4 bases and J lost 4; bases outside the gene matches: 8. The source of the sample is a study of blood T cell repertoires in COVID-19. Across the study: The samples span acute and convalescent COVID-19 from the United States, Italy and Spain.

The chain couples TRBV4-1 to TRBJ1-1, with 8 bases aligning to TRBD1. This clonotype was obtained from a man between 18 and 35 years old who had recovered from COVID-19. Material: peripheral blood. CDR3 bases: TGCGCCAGCAGCCTCTCAGGGGGCTTTGGCACTGAAGCTTTCTTT. The encoded protein is CASSLSGGFGTEAFF.